The 6 T cell receptor beta chains below were found in one sample sequenced in a study of metastatic and nonmetastatic thyroid tumors. MiXCR was used by TCRdb to re-call the PCR reads. The sample has tens of thousands of clones; roughly 15% are singletons. All patients reached thyroid surgery having received no treatment beforehand. Sequencing was carried out using blood. These receptor sequences come from a female donor with papillary thyroid cancer or a benign thyroid nodule (not recorded which). Some clones in this sample may be carry-over from other donors' samples.

This clone was counted ten times or more. Compared with germline, one end of the junction differs, possibly owing to a read error. The chain employs TRBV7-7 and TRBJ2-3, with 11 bases fitting TRBD2. The CDR3 consists of 16 residues. CDR1 and CDR2 (germline): SSHAT, FNYEAQ (reference sequence). CDR3 amino acids: CASSLTSGRGTDTQYF. The CDR3 DNA sequence: TGTGCTAGCAGCCTTACTAGCGGGAGAGGAACAGATACGCAGTATTTT.

This clone was recorded at least ten times. The chain couples TRBV10-3 to TRBJ1-1, with D perhaps TRBD1 (5 bases). The length of the CDR3 is 14 residues. V lost 3 bases to trimming and J lost 1 base, with 9 bases between them. CDR1 ENHRY and CDR2 SYGVKD come from the germline V gene. The CDR3 DNA sequence: TGTGCCATCAGTGAATCACAGGAGAACACTGAAGCTTTCTTT. Its protein is CAISESQENTEAFF.

By frequency in the sample, this clone is medium-sized. The J gene is TRBJ2-1, the V gene TRBV12-3 or TRBV12-4; D gene uncertain. The V end lost 8 bases, the J end lost 6 bases, and 8 bases lay between the germline ends. The CDR3 runs 11 residues. The CDR3 DNA reads as TGTGCCAGCGGAGAGCGCAATGAGCAGTTCTTC. This translates into CASGERNEQFF.

This clone was recorded at least ten times. V and J are TRBV20-1 and TRBJ2-1, with 7 bases aligning to TRBD2. Trimming took 4 bases from V and 4 from J; bases not matched to a gene: 4. The length of the CDR3 is 13 residues. The germline V gene has CDR1 DFQATT and CDR2 SNEGSKA (reference sequence). For the CDR3, the DNA is TGCAGTGCTACTAGCGGTCCTTACAATGAGCAGTTCTTC. It yields the protein CSATSGPYNEQFF.

This clone was counted at least ten times. Other DNA sequences in this specimen translate into the identical CDR3. The V gene is TRBV20-1, the J gene TRBJ1-6; D is uncertain. With 5 bases removed from V and 7 bases from J, the gap between germline ends came to 9 bases. Germline assignment: CDR1 DFQATT and CDR2 SNEGSKA (reference sequence). The CDR3 sequence is 12 residues long. CDR3 coding DNA: TGCAGTGCTGCGAACCGGAATTCACCCCTCCACTTT. Residues: CSAANRNSPLHF.

This clone occurred many times. A much bigger clone sits one base away, suggesting this may be a read error. CDR3 nucleotide sequence: TGCGCCAGCAGCCTCGGGACAGGTCCCTATGGCTACACCTTC. It encodes CASSLGTGPYGYTF. This chain links TRBV5-1 with TRBJ1-2, with TRBD1 identical over 8 bases. Looked up from germline, CDR1 is SGHRS and CDR2 is YFSETQ. There are 14 residues in the CDR3. V lost 4 bases and J lost 4; bases outside the gene matches: 6.